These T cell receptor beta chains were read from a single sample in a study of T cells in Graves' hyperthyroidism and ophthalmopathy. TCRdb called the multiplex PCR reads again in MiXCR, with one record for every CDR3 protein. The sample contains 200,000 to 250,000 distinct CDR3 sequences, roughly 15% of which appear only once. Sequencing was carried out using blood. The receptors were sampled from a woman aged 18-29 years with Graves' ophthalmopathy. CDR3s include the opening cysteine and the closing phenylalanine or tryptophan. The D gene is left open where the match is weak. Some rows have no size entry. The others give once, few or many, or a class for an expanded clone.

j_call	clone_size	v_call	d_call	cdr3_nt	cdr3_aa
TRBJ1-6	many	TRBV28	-	TGTGCCAGCAGACGGGGACCGAATTCACCCCTCCACTTT	CASRRGPNSPLHF
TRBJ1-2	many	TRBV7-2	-	TGTGCCAGCAGCTTAGGGGGGGGCGTGGAGGGCTACACCTTC	CASSLGGGVEGYTF
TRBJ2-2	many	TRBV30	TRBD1	TGTGCCTCAGGGACAGGGGTCACCGGGGAGCTGTTTTTT	CASGTGVTGELFF
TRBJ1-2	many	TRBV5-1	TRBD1	TGCGCCAGCAGACCGGAACAGGGGGCTAGGGGCTACACCTTC	CASRPEQGARGYTF
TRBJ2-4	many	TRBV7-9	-	TGTGCCAGCAGCTTAGTATTTCTGGGACACCCAAACATTCAGTACTTC	CASSLVFLGHPNIQYF
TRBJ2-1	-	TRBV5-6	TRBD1	TGTGCCAGCAGCTCCGAAACCGCTAAGGACAGGCGAATTTACAATGAGCAGTTCTTC	CASSSETAKDRRIYNEQFF
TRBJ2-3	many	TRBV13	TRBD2	TGTGCCAGCAGTCCCGGGACTAGACATACGCAGTATTTT	CASSPGTRHTQYF
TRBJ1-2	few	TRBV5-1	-	TGCGCCAGCAGCGGCGATTACTATGGCTACACCTTC	CASSGDYYGYTF
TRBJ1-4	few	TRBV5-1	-	TGCGCCAGCAGCGCCACAGGGACTAATGAAAAACTGTTTTTT	CASSATGTNEKLFF
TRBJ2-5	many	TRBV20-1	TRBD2	TGCAGTGCTAGTTCGGGGGGGAACCAAGAGACCCAGTACTTC	CSASSGGNQETQYF
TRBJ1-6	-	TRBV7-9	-	TGTGCCAGCAGCTTACTCCGGACAAGGGATTCACCCCTCCACTTT	CASSLLRTRDSPLHF
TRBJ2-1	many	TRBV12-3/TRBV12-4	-	TGTGCCAGCACCGCGGGCATTCTTTCCTACAATGAGCAGTTCTTC	CASTAGILSYNEQFF
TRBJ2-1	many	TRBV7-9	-	TGTGCCAGCGGGGGCAGGGACAATGAGCAGTTCTTC	CASGGRDNEQFF
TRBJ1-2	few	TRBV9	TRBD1	TGTGCCAGCGGCCCCCCACAGGGGGCCCCGGGCTACACCTTC	CASGPPQGAPGYTF
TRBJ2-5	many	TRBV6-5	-	TGTGCCAGCAGTTACTCACATAGGGGCGAAGAACAAGAGACCCAGTACTTC	CASSYSHRGEEQETQYF
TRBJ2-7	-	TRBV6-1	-	TGTGCCAGCAGTGAAAATAGCCCGGGGTACGCCTACGAGCAGTACTTC	CASSENSPGYAYEQYF
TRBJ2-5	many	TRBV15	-	TGTGCCACCAGCAGGCTAGGGATACTGGGAATACAAGAGACCCAGTACTTC	CATSRLGILGIQETQYF
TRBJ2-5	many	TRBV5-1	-	TGCGCCAGCAGCTTGGCAACCAACCCGGATCTGAATCTTGGAGAGACCCAGTACTTC	CASSLATNPDLNLGETQYF
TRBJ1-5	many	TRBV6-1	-	TGTGCCAGCAGTACCGGACAGCTCAATCAGCCCCAGCATTTT	CASSTGQLNQPQHF
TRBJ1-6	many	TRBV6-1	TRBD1	TGTGCCAGCAGTTCCCAGGGGGCGCGAAATTCACCCCTCCACTTT	CASSSQGARNSPLHF
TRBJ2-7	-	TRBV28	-	TGTGCCAGCAACTTAGAAGGAGCCGTCTACGAGCAGTACTTC	CASNLEGAVYEQYF
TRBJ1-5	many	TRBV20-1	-	TGCAGTGCTGCGCCCTCCGGCAATCAGCCCCAGCATTTT	CSAAPSGNQPQHF
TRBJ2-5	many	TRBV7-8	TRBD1	TGTGCCAGCAGACGGACAGGGCAAATGGAGACCCAGTACTTC	CASRRTGQMETQYF
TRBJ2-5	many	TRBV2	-	TGTGCCAGCAATGACCCCCAAGAGACCCAGTACTTC	CASNDPQETQYF
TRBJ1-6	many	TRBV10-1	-	TGCGCCAGCAGTGAGATGGGGACGAGTTCACCCCTCCACTTT	CASSEMGTSSPLHF
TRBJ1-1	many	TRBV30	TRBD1	TGTGCCTGGAGTGTGGCCAGGGGGCCCACTGAAGCTTTCTTT	CAWSVARGPTEAFF
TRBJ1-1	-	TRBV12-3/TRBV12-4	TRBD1	TGTGCCAGCAGTTCTAAACAGGGGGCGAGAACTGAAGCTTTCTTT	CASSSKQGARTEAFF
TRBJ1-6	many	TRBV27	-	TGTGCCAGCAGTTTATTGGCCGGGGCTCGGCCCCTCCACTTT	CASSLLAGARPLHF
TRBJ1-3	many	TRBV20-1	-	TGCAGTGCTAGAGGTCAAGGGAGTCGGGTAAACACCATATATTTT	CSARGQGSRVNTIYF
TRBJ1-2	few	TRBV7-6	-	TGTGCCAGCAGCCCCTGGTTGAAGGAGGACCCAGGCTATGGCTACACCTTC	CASSPWLKEDPGYGYTF
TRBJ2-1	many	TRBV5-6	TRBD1	TGTGCCAGCAGGGGGACAGGGGGCCCAGGCAATGAGCAGTTCTTC	CASRGTGGPGNEQFF
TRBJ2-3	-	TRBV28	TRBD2	TGTGCCAGCGGGCTAGCGGGGGGCCCAGATACGCAGTATTTT	CASGLAGGPDTQYF
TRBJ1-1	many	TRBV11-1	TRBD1	TGTGCCAGCAGCTTAGGTCCAGGGGGCTGGACTGAAGCTTTCTTT	CASSLGPGGWTEAFF
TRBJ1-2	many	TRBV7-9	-	TGTGCCAGCAGCCACCCGGGCCCTAACTATGGCTACACCTTC	CASSHPGPNYGYTF
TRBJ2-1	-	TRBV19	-	TGTGCCAGTAGTATCATGGTGGCGGGGAGCTCCTACAATGAGCAGTTCTTC	CASSIMVAGSSYNEQFF
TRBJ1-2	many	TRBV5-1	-	TGCGCCAGCAAGGACGCGTATGGCTACACCTTC	CASKDAYGYTF
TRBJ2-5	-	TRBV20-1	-	TGCAGTTTAGAGACCCAGTACTTC	CSLETQYF
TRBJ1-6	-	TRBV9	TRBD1	TGTGCCAGCAGCGTGACAGGGGAGACCTATAATTCACCCCTCCACTTT	CASSVTGETYNSPLHF
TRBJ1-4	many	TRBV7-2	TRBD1	TGTGCCAGCAGCGTTCCGGGACAGGGTACCGAAAAACTGTTTTTT	CASSVPGQGTEKLFF
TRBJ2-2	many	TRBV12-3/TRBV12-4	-	TGTGCCAGCAGTCCCTCAGGACCGGGGGAGCTGTTTTTT	CASSPSGPGELFF
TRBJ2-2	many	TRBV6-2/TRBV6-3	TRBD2	TGTGCCAGCAGTTACCGCTCCAGCGGGAACTACGACGGGGAGCTGTTTTTT	CASSYRSSGNYDGELFF
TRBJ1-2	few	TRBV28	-	TGTGCCAGCAGCCTCGCCAGGGCCTATGGCTACACCTTC	CASSLARAYGYTF
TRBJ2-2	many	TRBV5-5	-	TGTGCCAGCAGCTTGGTTGTGGGGACCGGGGAGCTGTTTTTT	CASSLVVGTGELFF
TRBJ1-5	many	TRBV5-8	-	TGTGCCAGCAGCTTTTATGAGGGCGCGCCCCAGCATTTT	CASSFYEGAPQHF
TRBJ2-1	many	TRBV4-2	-	TGTGCCAGCAGCCAACGACTAGTCCCGAGCTCCTACAATGAGCAGTTCTTC	CASSQRLVPSSYNEQFF
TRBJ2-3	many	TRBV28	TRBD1	TGTGCCAGCAGGACCCGACAGGGCCAAACCGATACGCAGTATTTT	CASRTRQGQTDTQYF
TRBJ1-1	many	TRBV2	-	TGTGCCAGCATTAGGAGGGGCGCTTGGACTGAAGCTTTCTTT	CASIRRGAWTEAFF
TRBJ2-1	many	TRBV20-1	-	TGCAGTGCTATCCGGGACACCAAGCGCCATGAGCAGTTCTTC	CSAIRDTKRHEQFF
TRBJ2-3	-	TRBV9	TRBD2	TGTGCCAGCAGCGTCGGACTAGCGAGTATGGATACGCAGTATTTT	CASSVGLASMDTQYF
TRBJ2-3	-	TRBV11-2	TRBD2	TGTGCCAGCAGCTTACTTAGCGGGGGGGTCGGTACGCAGTATTTT	CASSLLSGGVGTQYF
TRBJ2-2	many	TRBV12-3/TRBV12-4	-	TGTGCCAGCAGTTCGTCCCCCGGGGAGCTGTTTTTT	CASSSSPGELFF
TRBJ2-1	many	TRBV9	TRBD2	TGTGCCAGCAGCGCGGGGGGGCCGGGGCTTAGGTACAATGAGCAGTTCTTC	CASSAGGPGLRYNEQFF
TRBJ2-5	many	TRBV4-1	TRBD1	TGCGCCAGCAGCCTAGACAGGGGCCCCCAAGAGACCCAGTACTTC	CASSLDRGPQETQYF
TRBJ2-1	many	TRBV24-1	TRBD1	TGTGCCACCAGTGACCTGGGACAGGGAACCTACAATGAGCAGTTCTTC	CATSDLGQGTYNEQFF